This T cell receptor (beta chain) was identified during a study of cytotoxic CD8 clonotypes in ibrutinib-treated CLL. The data were produced by immunoSEQ multiplex PCR, yet TCRdb's version contains in-frame clones alone and is incomplete. Among approximately 60,000 clones, 50% to 70% were seen once, and the ten largest hold roughly 22%. Study results and limitations: Baseline values of clonality outstripped age-matched healthy donors and followed circulating CD8+ T-cell counts.

Comment on this clone: Its antigen is not known.

From germline, CDR1 is MGHDK and CDR2 SYGVNS. Trimming removed 7 bases at V and 5 bases at J, with 18 bases between. The CDR3 runs 14 residues. The chain recombines TRBV25-1 with TRBJ2-7; D tentatively fits TRBD1 or TRBD2 (5 bases each). The TCR was taken from a human donor with chronic lymphocytic leukemia. Source: PBMCs, taken after 24 months of ibrutinib treatment. The CDR3 here is CASIPTRGVDEQYV. DNA for the CDR3: TGTGCCAGCATCCCTACCCGAGGGGTCGACGAGCAGTACGTC.